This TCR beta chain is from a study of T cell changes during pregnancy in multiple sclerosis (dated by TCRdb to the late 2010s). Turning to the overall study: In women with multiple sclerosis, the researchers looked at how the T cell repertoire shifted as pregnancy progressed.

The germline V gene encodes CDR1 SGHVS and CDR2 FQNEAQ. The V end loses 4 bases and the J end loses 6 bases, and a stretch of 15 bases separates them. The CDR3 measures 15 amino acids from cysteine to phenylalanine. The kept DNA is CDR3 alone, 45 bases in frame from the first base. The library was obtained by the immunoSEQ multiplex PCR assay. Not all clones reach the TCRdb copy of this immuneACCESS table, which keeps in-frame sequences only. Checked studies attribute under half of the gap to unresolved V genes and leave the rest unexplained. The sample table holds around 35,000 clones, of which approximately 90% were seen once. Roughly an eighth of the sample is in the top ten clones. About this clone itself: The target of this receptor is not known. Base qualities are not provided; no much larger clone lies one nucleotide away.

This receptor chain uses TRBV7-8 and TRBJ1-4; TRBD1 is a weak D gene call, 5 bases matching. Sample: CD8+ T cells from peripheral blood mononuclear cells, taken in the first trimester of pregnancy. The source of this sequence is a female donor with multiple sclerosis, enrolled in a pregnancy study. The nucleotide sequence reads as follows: TGTGCCAGCAGCTCTGGCGGGATAGGGGATGAAAAACTGTTTTTT. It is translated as CASSSGGIGDEKLFF.